These 16 T cell receptor beta chains were all obtained from the same sample, sequenced in a study of T cells in tuberculosis. Assay: immunoSEQ multiplex PCR; the TCRdb copy retains only in-frame clones and omits some. Of more than 30,000 clones listed, 94% are singletons. Material for sequencing was PBMCs. Receptors originate from a donor aged 10 to 29 with latent tuberculosis or without tuberculosis infection. Some clones in this sample may be carry-over from other donors' samples.

This clone was seen only a few times. The chain has TRBV19 and TRBJ2-7, with TRBD1 identical over 11 bases. V dropped 4 bases and J dropped 7; count of bases not matched to a gene: 12. The CDR3 runs to 16 residues. CDR1 is LNHDA and CDR2 is SQIVND in the germline V gene (reference sequence). Here the CDR3 reads CASSTRPGQGVGEQYV. For the CDR3, the DNA is TGTGCCAGTAGTACAAGACCGGGACAGGGGGTAGGGGAGCAGTACGTC.

The CDR3 spells CASSLAWSSNYGYTF. The CDR3 DNA is TGTGCCAGCAGCTTAGCGTGGAGTTCTAACTATGGCTACACCTTC. The V call is TRBV7-9, the J call TRBJ1-2, with unresolved D. The CDR3 has 15 amino acids. The V and J ends lost 0 bases and 0 bases respectively, with 8 bases between them. CDR1 is SEHNR, CDR2 FQNEAQ, per germline (reference sequence).

The chain couples TRBV11-2 to TRBJ2-1, with 8 bases matching TRBD2. The ends lost 6 bases at V and 7 bases at J; junction bases unmatched: 5. The CDR3 runs to 13 residues. Germline V lookup: CDR1 SGHAT, CDR2 FQNNGV. For the CDR3, the DNA is TGTGCCAGCAGACGAGCGGGGGTAAATGAGCAGTTCTTC. As protein: CASRRAGVNEQFF.

V usage is TRBV6-5 and J usage is TRBJ1-6, with a tentative D call TRBD1 (5 bases). Trimming stripped 6 bases from V and 10 bases from J, with 13 bases between. The CDR3 length is 13 residues. Germline V gene lookup returns CDR1 MNHEY and CDR2 SVGAGI. As DNA, the CDR3 is TGTGCCAGCAGGTGGGACTTCGGATCACCCCTCCACTTT. It is translated as CASRWDFGSPLHF.

V and J are TRBV7-9 and TRBJ2-7; weak D call: TRBD1 (5 bases). Trimming took 1 base from V and 0 from J, leaving 13 bases between them. Germline V lookup: CDR1 SEHNR, CDR2 FQNEAQ (reference sequence). The CDR3 loop spans 16 amino acids. The DNA for the CDR3 is TGTGCCAGCAGCTTAGATCTGGACATCGTCTCCTACGAGCAGTACTTC. Translation gives CASSLDLDIVSYEQYF.

This chain links TRBV10-3 with TRBJ1-5; 8 nucleotides line up with TRBD1. V shed 10 bases, J shed 5 bases, and the junction held 13 bases outside the gene matches. The CDR3 runs 15 residues. Germline CDR1 ENHRY, CDR2 SYGVKD. CDR3 residues: CATGMDRVRDQPQHF. CDR3 DNA sequence: TGTGCCACCGGGATGGACAGGGTAAGAGATCAGCCCCAGCATTTT.

This clone was observed a single time. The chain employs TRBV11-2 and TRBJ2-2, with TRBD2 matching 7 bases. Germline CDR1 and CDR2: SGHAT and FQNNGV. The CDR3 extends over 16 amino acids. The V and J ends lost 5 bases and 4 bases, in that order; junction bases with no gene match: 10. CDR3 residues: CASSRLGTGGTGELFF. CDR3 DNA sequence: TGTGCCAGCAGCCGATTGGGGACGGGGGGCACCGGGGAGCTGTTTTTT.

The CDR3 loop reads CAWSPPDRGIENSPLHF. The CDR3 nucleotides are TGTGCCTGGAGTCCCCCGGACAGGGGCATTGAAAATTCACCCCTCCACTTT. The chain joins TRBV30 to TRBJ1-6, with 9 nucleotides matching TRBD1. The CDR3 covers 17 residues. Germline V lookup: CDR1 GTSNPN, CDR2 SVGIG (reference sequence). J lost 7 bases, V lost 2 bases, and 12 bases had no gene match. The whole variable domain, filled in from reference TRBV30 and TRBJ1-6, reads SQTIHQWPATLVQPVGSPLSLECTVEGTSNPNLYWYRQAAGRGLQLLFYSVGIGQISSEVPQNLSASRPQDRQFILSSKKLLLSDSGFYLCAWSPPDRGIENSPLHFGNGTRLTVT.

This clone was picked up a small number of times. This chain connects TRBV4-2 to TRBJ2-7, with TRBD2 identical over 8 bases. V lost 1 base and J lost 2; bases outside the gene matches: 4. The CDR3 is 15 amino acids. Germline values: CDR1 LGHNA, CDR2 YNFKEQ. DNA of the CDR3: TGTGCCAGCAGCCAAGTTGACGGGGGGGCCTACGAGCAGTACTTC. It codes for CASSQVDGGAYEQYF.

The gene calls are TRBV4-1 and TRBJ1-2; possible D gene TRBD1, 5 bases. The V and J ends lost 1 base and 4 bases respectively, with 10 bases between them. Germline CDR1 and CDR2: MGHRA and YSYEKL. CDR3 size: 14 residues. The CDR3 reads CASSQVSGGYGYTF. The CDR3 nucleotides are TGCGCCAGCAGCCAAGTTAGCGGGGGCTATGGCTACACCTTC.

The chain carries TRBV7-8 and TRBJ2-1; D may be TRBD2 (5 bases). Germline V gene data show CDR1 as SGHVS and CDR2 as FQNEAQ. The CDR3 runs to 15 residues. V was trimmed by 0 bases and J by 8 bases, leaving 14 bases between them. The CDR3 region has the DNA TGTGCCAGCAGCTTAGCGTGGTGGCCGCGGGATGAGCAGTTCTTC. This translates into CASSLAWWPRDEQFF.

This chain connects TRBV13 to TRBJ1-2; tentatively, D is TRBD1 (5 bases). V dropped 5 bases and J dropped 3 bases, with 10 bases sitting between them. This CDR3 spans 13 amino acids. From germline, CDR1 is PRHDT and CDR2 FYEKMQ (reference sequence). CDR3 residues: CASSGQTDYGYTF. In DNA form, the CDR3 reads TGTGCCAGCAGCGGTCAGACAGACTATGGCTACACCTTC.

The chain uses TRBV30 and TRBJ1-3, with 7 bases fitting TRBD1. TRBJ2-2 matches the DNA end more closely, so the J call is doubtful. From germline, CDR1 is GTSNPN and CDR2 SVGIG (reference sequence). This CDR3 is 14 amino acids long. CDR3 protein: CAWIARGQTGELFF. The DNA of the CDR3 is TGTGCCTGGATAGCGAGGGGACAGACCGGGGAGCTGTTTTTT.

The chain is built from TRBV27 and TRBJ1-1, with no clear D. This CDR3 comprises 16 residues. The V end was cut by 6 bases, the J end by 2 bases, with 19 bases between. Per the germline V gene, CDR1 is MNHEY and CDR2 is SMNVEV (reference sequence). In DNA form, the CDR3 reads TGTGCCAGCAGCCCAGTGGCACCGCGGAGCAACACTGAAGCTTTCTTT. This gives the protein CASSPVAPRSNTEAFF.

The chain uses TRBV11-2 and TRBJ2-2; D gene uncertain. The CDR3 contains 14 residues. Trimming stripped 3 bases from V and 0 bases from J, with 5 bases between. The germline V gene has CDR1 SGHAT and CDR2 FQNNGV. CDR3 sequence reads: CASSFSTNTGELFF. CDR3 nucleotides: TGTGCCAGCAGCTTTTCAACGAACACCGGGGAGCTGTTTTTT.

This rearrangement joins TRBV19 to TRBJ1-2; the match to TRBD1 covers 8 bases. V lost 5 bases and J lost 3; bases outside the gene matches: 8. The CDR3 spans 15 residues. Germline assignment: CDR1 LNHDA and CDR2 SQIVND (reference sequence). The CDR3 is CASSLDRGGYYGYTF. The CDR3, as DNA: TGTGCCAGTAGTCTCGACAGGGGCGGATACTATGGCTACACCTTC.